The TCR beta chain described here comes from a study of T cells in Graves' hyperthyroidism and ophthalmopathy. Study-wide findings and caveats: Blood also carried most thyroid clonotypes expanded above 0.001.

This sample holds PBMCs from around 9.9 ml fresh peripheral blood. Regarding this clonotype: Its antigen remains unidentified.

The CDR3 is 14 residues long. Germline CDR1 reads MNHNS; CDR2 reads SASEGT. There were TCR beta CDR3 regions amplified from RNA transcripts. The primer set for the first-round RT-PCR of the TCR CDR3 was HTBI. TCRdb itself ran the multiplex PCR reads through MiXCR, one entry per CDR3 protein. The profile shows more than 500,000 distinct CDR3 sequences, around 16% of them singletons. The TCR was taken from a woman aged 30 to 39 with Graves' ophthalmopathy. The chain employs TRBV6-1 and TRBJ2-7; perhaps TRBD2 as D (5 bases). The DNA end is more similar to TRBJ2-1, so the J call may be wrong. Specimen: blood. Here the CDR3 reads CASSFGLGSYEQFF. DNA of the CDR3: TGTGCCAGCTCATTCGGACTTGGCTCCTACGAGCAGTTCTTC.